The entry below describes one T cell receptor (beta chain). This record belongs to a study of OX40 agonist ivuxolimab in advanced cancers. About the research overall: Patients with prior anti-PD-1, anti-PD-L1 or anti-CTLA-4 therapy were eligible; 40% had some.

The protocol was immunoSEQ multiplex PCR, while the TCRdb copy is restricted to in-frame clones and leaves out a portion. The table lists about 26,000 clones, more than 70% of them singletons. The sample consisted of CD4+ or CD8+ T cells sorted from blood, taken in a trial of the OX40 agonist ivuxolimab. The receptor was isolated from an adult with an advanced solid tumor such as melanoma, head and neck, liver or kidney cancer.

The CDR3 bases are TGCGCCAGCAGCCAATCACCAGGGGCTAACCCCTACAATGAGCAGTTCTTC. Protein product: CASSQSPGANPYNEQFF. V usage is TRBV4-1 and J usage is TRBJ2-1, with D possibly TRBD1 on 6 matching bases. The length of the CDR3 is 17 residues. Per germline, CDR1 MGHRA and CDR2 YSYEKL. The ends were cut back, 2 bases at V and 2 bases at J, with 16 bases in the middle.